This T cell receptor beta chain was captured in a study of shared clonotypes between healthy human individuals. Study-level findings and limits: A generally larger estimated richness was seen in naive subsets than in memory subsets. With several donors compared, roughly 5% of naive CD4 clonotypes were shared.

As concerns this clone: Its antigen remains unknown.

Produced via immunoSEQ multiplex PCR; TCRdb's table is partial and in-frame only. The sample has roughly 2,000,000 clones; over 85% are singletons. This CDR3 region has 16 residues. The trim removed 3 bases at V and 4 bases at J, leaving 8 bases unmatched. Germline assignment: CDR1 SGHRS and CDR2 YFSETQ. Terminally differentiated effector memory CD45RA+ cells were excluded by CCR7 positive selection of CD45RO-negative cells. Donors included only healthy HIV-negative adults lacking recent acute infections or vaccinations. Sample: naive CD8+ T cells sorted from blood. This chain connects TRBV5-1 to TRBJ2-3; 10 bases map to TRBD1. This receptor was identified in a man in his late teens or twenties in good health. The CDR3 sequence: CASSSAATGGADTQYF. Here the CDR3 DNA reads TGCGCCAGCAGCTCTGCGGCGACAGGGGGCGCAGATACGCAGTATTTT.